One sample yielded the 29 T cell receptor beta chains listed below, sequenced in a study of shared clonotypes between healthy human individuals. The assay was immunoSEQ multiplex PCR, and TCRdb's table has in-frame clones only and misses some. This sample has about 480,000 clones; 60% to 85% occur once, and the top ten carry approximately 12%. Specimen: PBMCs. The receptor source for this set is a woman in her 40s in good health. Some clones in this sample may be carry-over from other donors' samples.

This clone has ten or more counts. Within the sample, other DNA sequences also encode this same CDR3. The chain employs TRBV28 and TRBJ2-2; D ambiguous. This CDR3 is built from 14 residues. The germline V gene encodes CDR1 MDHEN and CDR2 SYDVKM. Trimming left V 2 bases short and J 1 base short, with 5 bases between. The CDR3 DNA follows: TGTGCCAGCAGTTTAACCAGGAACACCGGGGAGCTGTTTTTT. This translates into CASSLTRNTGELFF. Variable domain in full (rest from reference TRBV28 and TRBJ2-2): DVKVTQSSRYLVKRTGEKVFLECVQDMDHENMFWYRQDPGLGLRLIYFSYDVKMKEKGDIPEGYSVSREKKERFSLILESASTNQTSMYLCASSLTRNTGELFFGEGSRLTVL.

This rearrangement joins TRBV7-2 to TRBJ2-5; D could derive from TRBD1 or TRBD2 (5 bases each). Germline values: CDR1 SGHTA, CDR2 FQGNSA. The CDR3 has 15 amino acids. V shed 3 bases and J shed 2 bases, with 13 bases lying between them. The CDR3 nucleotides read TGTGCCAGCAGCTTTGGGGGAAAACCTCAAGAGACCCAGTACTTC. Its translation is CASSFGGKPQETQYF.

The rearrangement joins TRBV18 to TRBJ1-3; D call uncertain. Germline V gene data show CDR1 as KGHSH and CDR2 as LQKENI. The CDR3 is 17 amino acids. V lost 2 bases and J lost 0, with 14 bases in between. The CDR3 spells CASSPYNLGFSGNTIYF. The CDR3 DNA reads TGTGCCAGCTCACCATATAACCTCGGATTCTCTGGAAACACCATATATTTT. The full variable domain, completed using reference TRBV18 and TRBJ1-3, is NAGVMQNPRHLVRRRGQEARLRCSPMKGHSHVYWYRQLPEEGLKFMVYLQKENIIDESGMPKERFSAEFPKEGPSILRIQQVVRGDSAAYFCASSPYNLGFSGNTIYFGEGSWLTVV.

This chain joins TRBV9 and TRBJ2-7; D unclear. Germline V gene lookup returns CDR1 SGDLS and CDR2 YYNGEE. The V end lost 4 bases, the J end lost 6 bases, and 26 bases lay between the germline ends. The CDR3 loop spans 17 amino acids. The CDR3 spells CASSPAVDRRPSTEQYF. CDR3 DNA sequence: TGTGCCAGCAGCCCCGCGGTTGACCGAAGGCCCTCCACCGAGCAGTACTTC.

The J gene is TRBJ2-3, the V gene TRBV27, with TRBD2 matching over 7 bases. CDR1 is MNHEY and CDR2 is SMNVEV in the germline V gene (reference sequence). This CDR3 comprises 13 residues. V lost 5 bases to trimming and J lost 7 bases; unmatched junction nucleotides: 6. The CDR3 coding sequence is TGTGCCAGCAGTCTGACTAGCTCGCATACGCAGTATTTT. This gives the protein CASSLTSSHTQYF.

V gene TRBV4-2 combines with J gene TRBJ2-7, with D tentatively TRBD2 (5 bases). In germline, CDR1 is LGHNA, CDR2 YNFKEQ. V lost 5 bases and J 3 bases, leaving 17 bases between the germline ends. The CDR3 has 15 amino acids. Here the CDR3 DNA reads TGTGCCAGCAGCTCGGGTGAGGGCCCGGACTACGAGCAGTACTTC. Its translation is CASSSGEGPDYEQYF.

J is TRBJ2-2 and V is TRBV28; TRBD2 aligns across 13 bases. Per the germline V gene, CDR1 is MDHEN and CDR2 is SYDVKM. Losses at the gene ends were 11 bases for V and 5 bases for J; bases not matched to a gene: 2. CDR3 length equals 13 residues. The CDR3 DNA is TGTGCCGGGACTAGCGGGAATACCGGGGAGCTGTTTTTT. Translated: CAGTSGNTGELFF.

The rearrangement links TRBV19 to TRBJ2-2; 13 bases agree with TRBD2. The trim removed 9 bases at V and 1 base at J, leaving 11 bases unmatched. In germline, CDR1 is LNHDA, CDR2 SQIVND (reference sequence). The CDR3 runs to 18 residues. The CDR3 sequence is CASGLPGLAGVNTGELFF. CDR3 coding DNA: TGTGCCAGCGGCCTACCAGGACTAGCGGGGGTGAACACCGGGGAGCTGTTTTTT.

This clone was seen only once. This rearrangement joins TRBV28 to TRBJ1-6; D is unclear. Germline V CDR1 and CDR2: MDHEN, SYDVKM. Trimming removed 7 bases from V and 8 bases from J, with 18 bases in between. The CDR3 is 15 residues long. CDR3 region: CASTTLTEYDSPLHF. DNA of the CDR3: TGTGCCAGCACTACCCTAACTGAGTACGATTCACCCCTCCACTTT.

The table lists this clone with a count of one. J is TRBJ2-3 and V is TRBV4-1; D could derive from TRBD1 or TRBD2 (5 bases each). Trimming pared 1 base from V and 0 bases from J, leaving 17 bases between. Germline assignment: CDR1 MGHRA and CDR2 YSYEKL. This CDR3 is 18 amino acids long. The CDR3 DNA is TGCGCCAGCAGCCAAGCTATCGGGACCCCCTTTAGCACAGATACGCAGTATTTT. Translating gives CASSQAIGTPFSTDTQYF.

The chain links TRBV7-2 to TRBJ2-5; 13 nucleotides agree with TRBD2. The CDR3 runs 16 residues. Germline V gives CDR1 SGHTA, CDR2 FQGNSA. Trimming removed 3 bases from V and 5 bases from J; junction bases left unmatched: 6. Written as DNA, the CDR3 is TGTGCCAGCAGCTTCCGACTAGCGGGAGGTATGGAGACCCAGTACTTC. Encoded protein: CASSFRLAGGMETQYF.

The J gene is TRBJ1-5, the V gene TRBV7-9; no firm D call. Germline lookup yields CDR1 SEHNR and CDR2 FQNEAQ (reference sequence). CDR3 length: 13 amino acids. The V end lost 5 bases, the J end lost 3 bases, and 8 bases lay between the germline ends. DNA for the CDR3: TGTGCCAGCAGCATACAGAACAATCAGCCCCAGCATTTT. Protein sequence: CASSIQNNQPQHF.

The V call is TRBV10-3, the J call TRBJ2-1, with 9 bases aligning to TRBD2. Germline V gives CDR1 ENHRY, CDR2 SYGVKD. The CDR3 is 15 residues long. V lost 6 bases, J lost 9 bases, and 12 bases stayed unmatched. The CDR3 sequence is CAIRQEAGGVGEQFF. In nucleotides, the CDR3 is TGTGCCATCAGGCAGGAAGCGGGAGGCGTGGGTGAGCAGTTCTTC.

V is TRBV10-3 and J is TRBJ2-3; 16 bases map to TRBD2. The CDR3 consists of 19 residues. J lost 6 bases, V lost 0 bases, and 9 bases had no gene match. CDR1 and CDR2 from the germline V gene are ENHRY and SYGVKD. CDR3: CAISESAGLAGGSGDTQYF. CDR3 in DNA: TGTGCCATCAGTGAGTCGGCGGGACTAGCGGGAGGGTCCGGGGATACGCAGTATTTT.

The chain carries TRBV14 and TRBJ1-3, with a tentative D call TRBD1 (6 bases). This CDR3 region has 16 residues. Trimming pared 4 bases from V and 4 bases from J, leaving 17 bases between. Germline V gene sequence: CDR1 SGHDN, CDR2 FVKESK. CDR3: CASSPQIPGAGNTIYF. The CDR3 nucleotides are TGTGCCAGCAGCCCACAGATACCAGGGGCAGGAAACACCATATATTTT. Variable domain in full (rest from reference TRBV14 and TRBJ1-3): EAGVTQFPSHSVIEKGQTVTLRCDPISGHDNLYWYRRVMGKEIKFLLHFVKESKQDESGMPNNRFLAERTGGTYSTLKVQPAELEDSGVYFCASSPQIPGAGNTIYFGEGSWLTVV.

The chain couples TRBV28 to TRBJ2-7; the D gene could be TRBD1 or TRBD2 (5 bases each). Germline CDR1 MDHEN, CDR2 SYDVKM. This CDR3 has 13 amino acids. Trimming removed 10 bases from V and 3 bases from J, with 16 bases in between. The CDR3 coding sequence is TGTGCCATCACGGGGCAGGTCGGCTACGAGCAGTACTTC. Translated, it gives CAITGQVGYEQYF. The full variable domain, completed using reference TRBV28 and TRBJ2-7, is DVKVTQSSRYLVKRTGEKVFLECVQDMDHENMFWYRQDPGLGLRLIYFSYDVKMKEKGDIPEGYSVSREKKERFSLILESASTNQTSMYLCAITGQVGYEQYFGPGTRLTVT.

As for this clone: A read error may account for a junction end that differs from germline. The rearrangement uses TRBV4-1 and TRBJ2-4, with D possibly being TRBD2 (5 bases). The germline gives CDR1 MGHRA, CDR2 YSYEKL. CDR3 length: 14 amino acids. The CDR3 nucleotides are TGCGCCAGCCGCCAACTAGAGGCCGCGGACATTCAGTACTTC. Translating gives CASRQLEAADIQYF.

This chain connects TRBV25-1 to TRBJ1-1; perhaps TRBD1 as D (5 bases). The germline V and J ends were trimmed by 2 bases and 6 bases, with 13 bases remaining between them. The CDR3 runs 14 residues. The V gene's germline CDR1 is MGHDK and CDR2 SYGVNS. The CDR3 loop reads CASSEQGIDAEAFF. For the CDR3, the DNA is TGTGCCAGCAGTGAACAGGGTATTGACGCTGAAGCTTTCTTT. Variable domain in full (rest from reference TRBV25-1 and TRBJ1-1): EADIYQTPRYLVIGTGKKITLECSQTMGHDKMYWYQQDPGMELHLIHYSYGVNSTEKGDLSSESTVSRIRTEHFPLTLESARPSHTSQYLCASSEQGIDAEAFFGQGTRLTVV.

The chain couples TRBV6-6 to TRBJ1-5, with 8 positions matching TRBD1. Germline loops: CDR1 MNHNY, CDR2 SVGAGI (reference sequence). The CDR3 is 14 residues long. V was pared by 6 bases and J by 5 bases, with 6 bases of the junction left unmatched. CDR3: CASRRTGRDQPQHF. CDR3 DNA sequence: TGTGCCAGCAGAAGGACAGGGCGCGATCAGCCCCAGCATTTT.

DNA of the CDR3: TGTGCCAGTAGCACTAGGGAGGGCGGATTGGGAAATGAGCAGTTCTTC. Its protein product is CASSTREGGLGNEQFF. The V gene is TRBV19, the J gene TRBJ2-1; the match to TRBD2 covers 7 bases. The CDR3 extends over 16 amino acids. Trimming took 6 bases from V and 7 from J; bases not matched to a gene: 15. The germline gives CDR1 LNHDA, CDR2 SQIVND (reference sequence).

This clone was seen a handful of times. The chain employs TRBV7-2 and TRBJ2-7; 7 nucleotides agree with TRBD2. V trimming: 4 bases; J trimming: 0 bases; junction bases outside the gene matches: 6. The germline CDR1 and CDR2 sequences are SGHTA and FQGNSA. This CDR3 has 15 amino acids. In DNA, the CDR3 is TGTGCCAGCAGCTCTACAGCGGGACGCTCCTACGAGCAGTACTTC. Translated, it gives CASSSTAGRSYEQYF.

This chain links TRBV27 with TRBJ1-5; tentatively, D is TRBD1 (5 bases). V dropped 4 bases and J dropped 9 bases, with 13 bases sitting between them. The germline CDR1 and CDR2 sequences are MNHEY and SMNVEV (reference sequence). This CDR3 comprises 13 residues. CDR3 in amino acids: CASSSAGLRPQHF. DNA for the CDR3: TGTGCCAGCAGTTCGGCGGGACTCCGGCCCCAGCATTTT.

This clone was observed a few times. This chain connects TRBV18 to TRBJ2-7; TRBD1 matches 9 bases. V lost 8 bases, J lost 7 bases, and 12 bases stayed unmatched. CDR1 is KGHSH and CDR2 is LQKENI in the germline V gene. The CDR3 has 14 amino acids. CDR3 sequence reads: CASPEFGTGREQYF. The CDR3 nucleotides read TGTGCCAGCCCGGAGTTCGGGACAGGGCGTGAGCAGTACTTC.

The rearrangement uses TRBV7-3 and TRBJ1-2, with D perhaps TRBD1 (5 bases). CDR1 and CDR2 (germline): SGHTA, FQGTGA. This CDR3 is built from 14 residues. V was pared by 5 bases and J by 4 bases, with 14 bases between. CDR3 in amino acids: CASSQDSQGYGYTF. CDR3 DNA: TGTGCCAGCAGCCAAGACAGCCAGGGCTATGGCTACACCTTC.

The J gene is TRBJ2-3, the V gene TRBV30; D is perhaps TRBD2 (5 bases). Germline CDR1 GTSNPN, CDR2 SVGIG (reference sequence). The CDR3 has 16 amino acids. Trimming took 2 bases from V and 5 from J, leaving 20 bases between them. In nucleotides, the CDR3 is TGTGCCTGGAGTCCTCTCTCCGCGGGTGGCCGAGATACGCAGTATTTT. Its protein product is CAWSPLSAGGRDTQYF.

V gene TRBV9 combines with J gene TRBJ2-2, with D unresolved. The CDR3 loop spans 15 amino acids. V lost 3 bases to trimming and J lost 0 bases, with 9 bases between them. Germline loops: CDR1 SGDLS, CDR2 YYNGEE. The CDR3 here is CASSADVTNTGELFF. For the CDR3, the DNA is TGTGCCAGCAGCGCCGACGTAACGAACACCGGGGAGCTGTTTTTT.

Ten or more counts support this clone. One end of the junction fails to match germline, which may point to a read error. The chain couples TRBV30 to TRBJ1-6; D may be TRBD1 (5 bases). The CDR3 spans 9 residues. CDR1 and CDR2 from the germline V gene are GTSNPN and SVGIG (reference sequence). The CDR3 here is CAWSAGRNF. The CDR3 region has the DNA TGTGCCTGGAGTGCGGGGCGTAACTTT. Supplemented by reference TRBV30 and TRBJ1-6, the full variable domain reads SQTIHQWPATLVQPVGSPLSLECTVEGTSNPNLYWYRQAAGRGLQLLFYSVGIGQISSEVPQNLSASRPQDRQFILSSKKLLLSDSGFYLCAWSAGRNFGNGTRLTVT.

V gene TRBV7-9 combines with J gene TRBJ1-1; D gene unclear. The germline V gene has CDR1 SEHNR and CDR2 FQNEAQ (reference sequence). The CDR3 has 13 amino acids. The V gene lost 4 bases and the J gene lost 12 bases, with 18 bases spanning the gap. The CDR3 spells CASSSRESRLTFF. CDR3 nucleotide sequence: TGTGCCAGCAGCTCAAGGGAGTCTCGATTGACTTTCTTT.

The CDR3 here is CASSPDGQGEKLFF. DNA of the CDR3: TGCGCCAGCAGCCCGGACGGACAGGGAGAAAAACTGTTTTTT. The chain is built from TRBV5-1 and TRBJ1-4; 8 bases are shared with TRBD1. The V segment lost 4 bases and the J segment 8 bases; nucleotides outside the gene matches: 7. This CDR3 is 14 amino acids long. Germline V gene lookup returns CDR1 SGHRS and CDR2 YFSETQ.